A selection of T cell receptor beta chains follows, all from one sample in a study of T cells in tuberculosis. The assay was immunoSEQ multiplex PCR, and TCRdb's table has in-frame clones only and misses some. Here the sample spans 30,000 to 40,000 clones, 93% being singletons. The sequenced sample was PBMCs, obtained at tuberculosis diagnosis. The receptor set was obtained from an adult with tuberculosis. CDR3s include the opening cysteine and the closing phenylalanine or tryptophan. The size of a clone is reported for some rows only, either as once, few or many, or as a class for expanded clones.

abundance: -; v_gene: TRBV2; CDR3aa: CASSEMKIGSSYNEQFF
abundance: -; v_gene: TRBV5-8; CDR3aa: CASSLINRGGQPQHF
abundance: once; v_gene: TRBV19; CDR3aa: CASSIDSQAYEQYF
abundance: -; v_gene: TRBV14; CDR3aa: CASSPFPGTYSGANVLTF
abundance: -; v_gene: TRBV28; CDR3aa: CASSRQLGNQPQHF
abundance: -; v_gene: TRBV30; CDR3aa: CAWSDRGRTEAFF
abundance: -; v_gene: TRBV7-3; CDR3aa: CASSPRQVSYDEKLFF
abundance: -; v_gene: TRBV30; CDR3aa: CAWSVQGTDTQYF
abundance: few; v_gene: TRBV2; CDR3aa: CASTRTVNQPQHF
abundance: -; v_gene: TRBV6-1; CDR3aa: CASSDDSMNTEAFF
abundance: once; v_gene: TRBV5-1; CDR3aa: CASSLDTSGSYEQYF
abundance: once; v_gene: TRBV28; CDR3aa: CASSLGIFRTGLREETQYF
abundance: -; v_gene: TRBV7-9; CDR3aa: CASSLGSFSYNEQFF
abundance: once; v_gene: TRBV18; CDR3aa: CASSPTTGGNQPQHF
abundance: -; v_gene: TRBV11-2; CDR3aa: CASSLGVGVEQPQHF
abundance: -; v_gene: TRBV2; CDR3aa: CASSRGTSGYNTDTQYF
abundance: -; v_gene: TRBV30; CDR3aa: CAWSPSLAGGPGKNIQYF
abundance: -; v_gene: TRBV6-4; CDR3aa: CARYLQGKGAEAFF
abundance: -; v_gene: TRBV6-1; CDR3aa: CASSDAPGVQPQHF
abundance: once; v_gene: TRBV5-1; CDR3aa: CASSFDGDTYEQYF
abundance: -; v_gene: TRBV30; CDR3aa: CAWSEGLDVPEQYF
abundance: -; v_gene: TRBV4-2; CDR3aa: CASSHPQGALSYNEQFF
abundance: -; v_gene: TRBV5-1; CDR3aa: CASSRDRANTGELFF
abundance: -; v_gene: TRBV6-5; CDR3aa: CASSQGAQGYEQYF
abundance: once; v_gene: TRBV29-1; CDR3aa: CSVNTGAGTEAFF
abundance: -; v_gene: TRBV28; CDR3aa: CASSSNSRAGYTF
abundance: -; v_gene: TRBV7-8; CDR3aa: CASSPTSDYGYTF
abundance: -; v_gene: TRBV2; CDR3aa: CASSASGQETQYF
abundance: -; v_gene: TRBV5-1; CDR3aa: CASSPLTSDEQYF
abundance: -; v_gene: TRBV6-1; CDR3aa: CASSEDRLEAFF
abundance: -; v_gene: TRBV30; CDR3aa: CAWEGQKYNEQFF
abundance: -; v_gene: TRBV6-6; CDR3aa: CASSGTSGGLSNEQFF
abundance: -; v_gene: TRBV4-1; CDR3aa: CASSQELETSGETQYF
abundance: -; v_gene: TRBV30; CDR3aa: CAWSVQLGTGELFF
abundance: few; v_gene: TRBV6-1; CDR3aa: CASSERVGVLAGGSYEQYF
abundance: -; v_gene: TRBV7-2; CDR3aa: CASSWSDSPLHF
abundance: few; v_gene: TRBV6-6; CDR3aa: CASSYLAGNQPQHF
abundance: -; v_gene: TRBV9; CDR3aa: CASSVAPDSSYEQYF
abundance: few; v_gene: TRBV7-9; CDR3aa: CASSPRTPNYGYTF
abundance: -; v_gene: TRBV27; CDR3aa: CASSIIFQETQYF
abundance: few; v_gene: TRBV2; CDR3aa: CASSGATLPINF
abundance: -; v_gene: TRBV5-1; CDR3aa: CASSPGTGFEKLFF
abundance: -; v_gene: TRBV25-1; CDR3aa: CAFQKSGLAGVSTDTQYF
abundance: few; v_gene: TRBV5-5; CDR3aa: CASSLTVGEQYF
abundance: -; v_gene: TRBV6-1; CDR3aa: CASKGRQGTEAFF
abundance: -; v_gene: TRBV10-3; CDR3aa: CAISESRQGSEKLFF
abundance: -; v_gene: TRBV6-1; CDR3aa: CASSPPAGGFNEQFF
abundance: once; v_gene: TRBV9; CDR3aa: CASSVEASESSYEQYF
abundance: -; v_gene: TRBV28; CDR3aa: CASSFADTQYF
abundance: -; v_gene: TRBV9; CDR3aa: CASRGLGDEQFF